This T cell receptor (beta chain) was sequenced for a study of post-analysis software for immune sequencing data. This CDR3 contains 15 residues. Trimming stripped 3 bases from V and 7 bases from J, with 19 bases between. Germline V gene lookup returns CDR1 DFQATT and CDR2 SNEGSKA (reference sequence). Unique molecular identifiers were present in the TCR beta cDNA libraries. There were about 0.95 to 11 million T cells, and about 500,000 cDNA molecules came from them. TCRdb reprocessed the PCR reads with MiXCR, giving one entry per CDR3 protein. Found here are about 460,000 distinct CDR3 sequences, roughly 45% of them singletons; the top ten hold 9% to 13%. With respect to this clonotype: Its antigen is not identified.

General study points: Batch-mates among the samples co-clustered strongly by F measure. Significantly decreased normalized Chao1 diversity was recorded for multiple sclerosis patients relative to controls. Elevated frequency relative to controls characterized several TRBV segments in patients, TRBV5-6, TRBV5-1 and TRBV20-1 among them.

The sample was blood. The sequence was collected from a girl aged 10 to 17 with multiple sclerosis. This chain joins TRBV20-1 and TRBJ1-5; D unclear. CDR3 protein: CSASPGEGRRQPQHF. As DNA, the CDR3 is TGCAGTGCTAGCCCCGGAGAAGGCCGTCGACAGCCCCAGCATTTT.